Listed below are T cell receptor beta chains from one sample, sequenced in a study of blood T cell repertoires in COVID-19. The method was immunoSEQ multiplex PCR; TCRdb's version includes in-frame clones alone and lacks a portion of them. The sample has about 14,000 clones; around three quarters are singletons. Sample: peripheral blood. The origin of the receptors is a man aged 70-80 years with acute or convalescent COVID-19. Each CDR3 is given with its conserved first and last residue. The D gene is left open where the match is weak. Clone sizes are given selectively: once, few, many, or a class where the clone is expanded.

d_call,clone_size,j_call,v_call,cdr3_aa,cdr3_nt
TRBD2,NA,TRBJ2-1,TRBV29-1,CSVASGGANEQFF,TGCAGCGTCGCTAGCGGGGGGGCAAATGAGCAGTTCTTC
NA,NA,TRBJ1-2,TRBV6-5,CASRSGVSYGYTF,TGTGCCAGCAGATCCGGGGTATCCTATGGCTACACCTTC
NA,NA,TRBJ1-1,TRBV9,CASSLQMNTEAFF,TGTGCCAGCAGCCTACAGATGAACACTGAAGCTTTCTTT
NA,NA,TRBJ1-1,TRBV28,CASRGQLNTEAFF,TGTGCCAGCAGAGGACAGTTGAACACTGAAGCTTTCTTT
NA,NA,TRBJ1-1,TRBV5-6,CASSYKGQLIYPEAFF,TGTGCCAGCAGTTATAAAGGACAGCTAATTTACCCTGAAGCTTTCTTT
NA,NA,TRBJ2-2,TRBV7-2,CASSSQVAGELFF,TGTGCCAGCAGCTCACAGGTCGCCGGGGAGCTGTTTTTT
NA,NA,TRBJ2-5,TRBV28,CASSRGGSGQETQYF,TGTGCCAGCAGCAGGGGCGGGAGCGGCCAAGAGACCCAGTACTTC
TRBD1,NA,TRBJ2-3,TRBV30,CAWSRGSGWAADTQYF,TGTGCCTGGAGCAGGGGGTCCGGGTGGGCCGCAGATACGCAGTATTTT
TRBD1,NA,TRBJ2-7,TRBV6-5,CASSPGTGRYEQYF,TGTGCCAGCAGCCCCGGGACAGGACGATACGAGCAGTACTTC
TRBD1,NA,TRBJ1-1,TRBV9,CASSPWDRDSAFF,TGTGCCAGCAGCCCCTGGGACAGGGATTCAGCTTTCTTT
NA,NA,TRBJ2-3,TRBV5-3,CAKFLERDTQYF,TGTGCCAAGTTTTTAGAGCGGGATACGCAGTATTTT
NA,medium-sized,TRBJ1-3,TRBV3-1/TRBV3-2,CASSQDFRPGAGNTIYF,TGTGCCAGCAGCCAAGATTTTCGGCCAGGGGCTGGAAACACCATATATTTT
NA,NA,TRBJ1-1,TRBV5-1,CASSLEQTTQAFF,TGCGCCAGCAGCTTGGAACAGACGACCCAAGCTTTCTTT
TRBD2,once,TRBJ2-1,TRBV7-6,CASSGSPLAIEQFF,TGTGCCAGCAGCGGGTCCCCACTAGCGATTGAGCAGTTCTTC
NA,NA,TRBJ1-2,TRBV19,CASSPHSGTREGYTF,TGTGCCAGTAGTCCACATTCCGGGACCCGGGAGGGCTACACCTTC
TRBD2,NA,TRBJ2-5,TRBV7-2,CASSQGRLAANQETQYF,TGTGCCAGCAGCCAGGGGCGACTAGCGGCGAACCAAGAGACCCAGTACTTC
NA,NA,TRBJ2-1,TRBV6-2/TRBV6-3,CASSPHLTTYNEQFF,TGTGCCAGCAGCCCACATTTAACCACATACAATGAGCAGTTCTTC
TRBD2,NA,TRBJ2-1,TRBV5-1,CASSLMGLAGEEQFF,TGCGCCAGCAGTCTCATGGGACTAGCGGGAGAGGAGCAGTTCTTC
NA,NA,TRBJ1-2,TRBV3-1/TRBV3-2,CASSPRGNYGYTF,TGTGCCAGCAGCCCACGGGGTAACTATGGCTACACCTTC
NA,NA,TRBJ1-4,TRBV5-4,CASSRKETDNPKLFF,TGTGCCAGCAGCCGAAAGGAGACAGACAATCCAAAACTGTTTTTT
TRBD1,NA,TRBJ1-5,TRBV25-1,CASRGTGNSAQHF,TGTGCCAGCCGGGGGACAGGGAATTCAGCCCAGCATTTT
TRBD1,NA,TRBJ2-1,TRBV7-2,CASSYGQGANNEQFF,TGTGCCAGCAGCTACGGACAGGGGGCAAACAATGAGCAGTTCTTC
TRBD1,NA,TRBJ2-1,TRBV6-2/TRBV6-3,CASSGQGSINEQFF,TGTGCCAGCAGCGGACAGGGCAGTATCAATGAGCAGTTCTTC
NA,NA,TRBJ2-7,TRBV7-6,CASSPVDGAAEQYF,TGTGCCAGCAGCCCCGTCGACGGCGCGGCAGAGCAGTACTTC
NA,NA,TRBJ2-5,TRBV30,CAWSKDRETQYF,TGTGCCTGGAGTAAGGACAGAGAGACCCAGTACTTC
TRBD1,NA,TRBJ1-1,TRBV6-5,CASSPGTGQAFF,TGTGCCAGCAGCCCCGGGACAGGCCAAGCTTTCTTT
TRBD2,NA,TRBJ2-1,TRBV28,CASSPGTSAYNEQFF,TGTGCCAGCAGTCCCGGGACTAGCGCCTACAATGAGCAGTTCTTC
NA,NA,TRBJ2-7,TRBV9,CASSVGTSISYEQYF,TGTGCCAGCAGCGTAGGGACTTCTATCTCCTACGAGCAGTACTTC
TRBD2,NA,TRBJ2-7,TRBV19,CASSIDPVGGRREQYF,TGTGCCAGTAGTATAGACCCAGTGGGCGGGAGAAGAGAGCAGTACTTC
TRBD1,NA,TRBJ2-7,TRBV7-2,CASSVGTGAEVQYF,TGTGCCAGCAGCGTAGGGACAGGGGCCGAGGTGCAGTACTTC
NA,few,TRBJ1-4,TRBV21-1,CASSKDGQFAKLFF,TGTGCCAGCAGCAAAGACGGACAGTTCGCAAAACTGTTTTTT
TRBD2,NA,TRBJ2-3,TRBV27,CASSLFGLAGSTDTQYF,TGTGCCAGCAGTTTATTCGGACTAGCGGGGAGCACAGATACGCAGTATTTT
TRBD1,NA,TRBJ1-2,TRBV4-1,CASSQAGTGSLGGYTF,TGCGCCAGCAGCCAAGCCGGGACAGGGAGTTTGGGAGGCTACACCTTC
NA,NA,TRBJ1-2,TRBV6-5,CASRALGAYGYTF,TGTGCCAGCAGGGCTCTAGGGGCCTATGGCTACACCTTC
TRBD2,NA,TRBJ2-1,TRBV7-6,CASSLSLAGAPREQFF,TGTGCCAGCAGCTTAAGCCTAGCGGGAGCCCCTCGGGAGCAGTTCTTC
NA,once,TRBJ1-1,TRBV5-1,CASSWAGAGTEAFF,TGCGCCAGCAGTTGGGCGGGGGCAGGGACTGAAGCTTTCTTT
NA,NA,TRBJ1-1,TRBV5-1,CASSLLVGKNTEAFF,TGCGCCAGCAGCTTGTTAGTCGGGAAAAACACTGAAGCTTTCTTT
NA,NA,TRBJ1-5,TRBV11-2,CASSLDSYQPQHF,TGTGCCAGCAGCTTAGATTCGTATCAGCCCCAGCATTTT
NA,NA,TRBJ1-2,TRBV30,CAWSRTEKSGYTF,TGTGCCTGGAGTAGGACAGAAAAAAGTGGCTACACCTTC
NA,NA,TRBJ1-3,TRBV6-5,CASSPREAGNTIYF,TGTGCCAGCAGTCCCAGGGAGGCTGGAAACACCATATATTTT
TRBD2,NA,TRBJ2-3,TRBV24-1,CATSDPETSGHTDTQYF,TGTGCCACCAGTGACCCCGAGACTAGCGGACACACAGATACGCAGTATTTT
NA,NA,TRBJ2-1,TRBV29-1,CSVRASKDEQFF,TGCAGCGTAAGGGCTAGCAAGGATGAGCAGTTCTTC
TRBD1,NA,TRBJ2-3,TRBV3-1/TRBV3-2,CASSPPAGTEYTDTQYF,TGTGCCAGCAGCCCCCCCGCCGGGACAGAATACACAGATACGCAGTATTTT
TRBD2,NA,TRBJ2-1,TRBV15,CATSIAGVSKNEQFF,TGTGCCACCAGCATAGCGGGAGTTAGTAAGAATGAGCAGTTCTTC
TRBD1,NA,TRBJ2-2,TRBV6-2/TRBV6-3,CASSTGTVNTGELFF,TGTGCCAGCAGTACCGGGACAGTGAACACCGGGGAGCTGTTTTTT